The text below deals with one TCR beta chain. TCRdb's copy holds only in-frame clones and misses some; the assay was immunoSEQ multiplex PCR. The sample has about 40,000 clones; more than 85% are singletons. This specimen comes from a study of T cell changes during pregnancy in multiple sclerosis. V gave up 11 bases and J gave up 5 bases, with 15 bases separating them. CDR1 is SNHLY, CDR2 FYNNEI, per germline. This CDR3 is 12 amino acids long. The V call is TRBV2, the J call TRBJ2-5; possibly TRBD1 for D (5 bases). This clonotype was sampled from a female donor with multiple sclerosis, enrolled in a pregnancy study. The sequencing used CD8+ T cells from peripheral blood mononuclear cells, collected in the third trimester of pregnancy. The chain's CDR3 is CAVPWGWETQYF. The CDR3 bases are TGTGCCGTCCCGTGGGGCTGGGAGACCCAGTACTTC. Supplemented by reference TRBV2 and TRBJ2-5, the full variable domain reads EPEVTQTPSHQVTQMGQEVILRCVPISNHLYFYWYRQILGQKVEFLVSFYNNEISEKSEIFDDQFSVERPDGSNFTLKIRSTKLEDSAMYFCAVPWGWETQYFGPGTRLLVL.